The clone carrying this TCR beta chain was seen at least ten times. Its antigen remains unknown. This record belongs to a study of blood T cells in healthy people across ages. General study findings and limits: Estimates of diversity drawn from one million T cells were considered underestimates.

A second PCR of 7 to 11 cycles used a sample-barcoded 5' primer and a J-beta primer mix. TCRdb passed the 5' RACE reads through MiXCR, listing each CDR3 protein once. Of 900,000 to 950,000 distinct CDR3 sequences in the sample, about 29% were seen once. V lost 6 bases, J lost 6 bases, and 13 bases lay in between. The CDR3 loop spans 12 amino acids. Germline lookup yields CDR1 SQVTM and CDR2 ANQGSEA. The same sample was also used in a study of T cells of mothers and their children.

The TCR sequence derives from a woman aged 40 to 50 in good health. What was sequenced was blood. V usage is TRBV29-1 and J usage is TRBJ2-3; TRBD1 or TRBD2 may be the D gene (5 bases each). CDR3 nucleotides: TGCAGCGTCACCGGGGCGGTGGATACGCAGTATTTT. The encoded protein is CSVTGAVDTQYF.